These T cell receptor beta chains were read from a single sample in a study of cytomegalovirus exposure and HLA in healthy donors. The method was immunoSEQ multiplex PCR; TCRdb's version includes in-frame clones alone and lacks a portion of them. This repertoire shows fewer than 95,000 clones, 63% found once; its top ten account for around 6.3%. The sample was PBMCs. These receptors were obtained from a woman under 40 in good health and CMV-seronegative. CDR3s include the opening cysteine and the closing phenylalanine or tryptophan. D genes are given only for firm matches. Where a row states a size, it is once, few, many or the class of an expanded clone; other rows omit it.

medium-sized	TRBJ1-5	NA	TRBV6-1	CASGSGWPQHF	TGTGCCAGCGGGTCAGGTTGGCCCCAGCATTTT
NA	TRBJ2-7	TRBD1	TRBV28	CASSLYGTEDYEQYF	TGTGCCAGCAGTTTATACGGGACAGAGGACTACGAGCAGTACTTC
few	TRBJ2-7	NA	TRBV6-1	CASSESGWEQYF	TGTGCCAGCAGTGAAAGCGGGTGGGAGCAGTACTTC
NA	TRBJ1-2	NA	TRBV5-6	CASSPTEGVYGYTF	TGTGCCAGCAGCCCCACCGAGGGGGTCTATGGCTACACCTTC
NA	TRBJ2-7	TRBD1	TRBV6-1	CATTGTGNEQYF	TGTGCCACTACCGGGACAGGCAACGAGCAGTACTTC
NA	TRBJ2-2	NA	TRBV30	CAWRNMGVEAGELFF	TGTGCCTGGAGAAATATGGGCGTGGAGGCCGGGGAGCTGTTTTTT
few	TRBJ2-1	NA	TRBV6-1	CASLGADNEQFF	TGTGCCAGCCTGGGGGCAGACAATGAGCAGTTCTTC
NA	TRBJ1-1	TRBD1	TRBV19	CASSRDREAFF	TGTGCCAGTAGCCGGGACAGGGAAGCTTTCTTT
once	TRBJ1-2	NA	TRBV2	CASKGGYTF	TGTGCCAGCAAGGGGGGCTACACCTTC
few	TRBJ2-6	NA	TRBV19	CASSMHRADGANVLTF	TGTGCCAGTAGTATGCACAGGGCGGATGGGGCCAACGTCCTGACTTTC
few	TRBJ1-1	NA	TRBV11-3	CASSLGGGIDTEAFF	TGTGCCAGCAGCTTAGGAGGGGGTATCGACACTGAAGCTTTCTTT
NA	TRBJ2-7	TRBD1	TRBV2	CASSVSPGQGKYEQYF	TGTGCCAGCAGCGTCTCCCCAGGACAGGGGAAATACGAGCAGTACTTC
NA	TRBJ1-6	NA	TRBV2	CASSESHSPLHF	TGTGCCAGCAGTGAGAGTCATTCACCCCTCCACTTT
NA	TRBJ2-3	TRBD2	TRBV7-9	CASSLGLALSTDTQYF	TGTGCCAGCAGCTTAGGACTAGCGCTTAGCACAGATACGCAGTATTTT
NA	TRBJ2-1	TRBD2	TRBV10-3	CAISEVGASGSGLHNEQFF	TGTGCCATCAGTGAGGTTGGGGCTAGCGGGAGTGGGCTGCACAATGAGCAGTTCTTC
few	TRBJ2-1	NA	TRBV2	CASSEWQYNEQFF	TGTGCCAGCAGTGAATGGCAGTACAATGAGCAGTTCTTC
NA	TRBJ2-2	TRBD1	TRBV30	CAWRGKTGLSTGELFF	TGTGCCTGGAGAGGGAAGACAGGGTTGAGCACCGGGGAGCTGTTTTTT
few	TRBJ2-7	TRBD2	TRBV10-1	CASSDPSGGIYEQYF	TGCGCCAGCAGTGACCCTAGCGGGGGAATCTACGAGCAGTACTTC
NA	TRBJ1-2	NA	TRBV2	CASSDTGYGYTF	TGTGCCAGCAGTGACACGGGCTATGGCTACACCTTC
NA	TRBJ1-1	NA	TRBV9	CASSVGPLAEAFF	TGTGCCAGCAGCGTGGGACCTTTAGCGGAGGCTTTCTTT
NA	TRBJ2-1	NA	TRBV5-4	CASSLGRTYNEQFF	TGTGCCAGCAGCCTGGGGAGGACCTACAATGAGCAGTTCTTC
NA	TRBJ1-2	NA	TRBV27	CASSSLGYGYTF	TGTGCCAGCAGCTCCCTCGGGTATGGCTACACCTTC
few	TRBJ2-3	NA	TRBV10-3	CAISRAETSTDTQYF	TGTGCCATCAGCAGGGCGGAGACTAGCACAGATACGCAGTATTTT
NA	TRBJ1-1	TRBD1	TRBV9	CASSDVRQGELTRPAFF	TGTGCCAGCAGCGACGTTAGACAGGGGGAGTTGACTCGGCCAGCTTTCTTT
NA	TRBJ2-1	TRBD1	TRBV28	CASSLFDRGRNEQFF	TGTGCCAGCAGTTTATTTGACAGGGGGAGGAATGAGCAGTTCTTC
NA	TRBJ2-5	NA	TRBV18	CASSPTVQETQYF	TGTGCCAGCTCACCGACAGTCCAAGAGACCCAGTACTTC
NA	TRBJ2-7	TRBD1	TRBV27	CASSSPGTGSSYEQYF	TGTGCCAGCAGTTCCCCCGGGACAGGGAGCTCCTACGAGCAGTACTTC
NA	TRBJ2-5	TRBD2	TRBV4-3	CASSQQGLAGRMETQYF	TGCGCCAGCAGCCAACAAGGACTAGCGGGGCGTATGGAGACCCAGTACTTC
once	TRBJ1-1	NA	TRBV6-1	CASRSQFMNTEAFF	TGTGCCAGCAGATCACAGTTCATGAACACTGAAGCTTTCTTT
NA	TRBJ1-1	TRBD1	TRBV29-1	CSVEAGTGKTFF	TGCAGCGTTGAAGCGGGGACAGGGAAAACTTTCTTT
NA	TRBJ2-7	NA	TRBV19	CASSRDQGRDEQYF	TGTGCCAGTAGCCGAGATCAGGGCCGGGACGAGCAGTACTTC
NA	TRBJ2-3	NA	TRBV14	CASSPRTASTDTQYF	TGTGCCAGCAGCCCCCGAACAGCTAGCACAGATACGCAGTATTTT
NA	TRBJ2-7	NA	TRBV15	CATSRDGYEQYF	TGTGCCACCAGCAGAGACGGGTACGAGCAGTACTTC
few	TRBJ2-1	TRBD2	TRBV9	CASSARLAGANEQFF	TGTGCCAGCAGCGCCCGACTAGCGGGAGCCAATGAGCAGTTCTTC
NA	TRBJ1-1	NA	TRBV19	CASSYGARTEAFF	TGTGCCAGTAGTTATGGGGCACGGACTGAAGCTTTCTTT
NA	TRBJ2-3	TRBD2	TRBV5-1	CASSLDSSGGGTDTQYF	TGCGCCAGCAGCTTGGATTCTAGCGGGGGGGGCACAGATACGCAGTATTTT
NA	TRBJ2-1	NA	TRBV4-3	CASSQDRSRSSYNEQFF	TGCGCCAGCAGCCAAGACAGATCTAGGTCCTCCTACAATGAGCAGTTCTTC
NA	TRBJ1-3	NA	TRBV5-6	CASSFSPGISGNTIYF	TGTGCCAGCAGCTTTTCCCCCGGTATCTCTGGAAACACCATATATTTT
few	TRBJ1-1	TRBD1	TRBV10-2	CASEDRGNTEAFF	TGCGCCAGCGAAGACAGGGGGAACACTGAAGCTTTCTTT
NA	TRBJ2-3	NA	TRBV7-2	CASTHPGITDTQYF	TGTGCCAGCACCCACCCGGGGATAACAGATACGCAGTATTTT
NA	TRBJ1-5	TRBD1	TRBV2	CASWAYRGNQPQHF	TGTGCCAGCTGGGCGTACAGGGGGAATCAGCCCCAGCATTTT
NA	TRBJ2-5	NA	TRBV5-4	CASSLGTGRGETQYF	TGTGCCAGCAGCTTGGGAACCGGCAGGGGAGAGACCCAGTACTTC
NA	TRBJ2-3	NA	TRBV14	CASSLRVRDTQYF	TGTGCCAGCAGCCTAAGAGTCCGAGATACGCAGTATTTT
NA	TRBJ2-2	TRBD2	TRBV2	CASSIKTSYTGELFF	TGTGCCAGCAGTATAAAGACTAGCTACACCGGGGAGCTGTTTTTT